The 13 T cell receptor beta chains below come from one sample, sequenced in a study of T cells expressing NK-cell markers. One entry per CDR3 protein, without DNA, is what TCRdb gives after re-calling the 5' RACE reads. The repertoire table contains 150,000 or so distinct CDR3 sequences. The sample was blood T cells: a sorted CD56 or NKG2C T cell subset, CD4+ or CD8+ T cells, or bulk PBMC T cells (not recorded which). All receptors derive from a woman aged 50 to 65 in good health.

The V gene is TRBV14, the J gene TRBJ2-1; TCRdb's assignment of TRBD2 cannot be checked, as there is no DNA. Germline V gene sequence: CDR1 SGHDN, CDR2 FVKESK. This CDR3 comprises 15 residues. CDR3 residues: CASSQEMGLSNEQFF.

The genes are TRBV3-1 and TRBJ2-1; TCRdb's D call of TRBD2 is untestable without DNA. The CDR3 totals 14 residues. Germline values: CDR1 LGHDT, CDR2 YNNKEL (reference sequence). CDR3 loop: CASSQSRTPNEQFF.

The rearrangement joins TRBV19 to TRBJ2-1; TCRdb selects TRBD2, and the lack of DNA leaves this call unchecked. Germline lookup yields CDR1 LNHDA and CDR2 SQIVND (reference sequence). The CDR3 is made up of 15 amino acids. CDR3 amino acids: CASSIAVGSPNEQFF.

This chain links TRBV2 with TRBJ2-7; with no DNA, the TCRdb D assignment of TRBD2 cannot be verified. Germline lookup yields CDR1 SNHLY and CDR2 FYNNEI. The CDR3 has 13 residues. This chain's CDR3 is CASEGTRPYEQYF.

The chain links TRBV7-8 to TRBJ2-1; there is no DNA to check the TCRdb D call of TRBD2. Germline values: CDR1 SGHVS, CDR2 FQNEAQ. The CDR3 length is 15 residues. The CDR3 region is CASSFRRLEAGEQFF.

The V call is TRBV27, the J call TRBJ2-1; TCRdb calls TRBD2, which cannot be checked without DNA. The CDR3 covers 13 residues. Germline assignment: CDR1 MNHEY and CDR2 SMNVEV (reference sequence). The CDR3 protein is CASGEAGEDEQFF.

The V and J genes are TRBV12-5 and TRBJ1-1. The germline CDR1 and CDR2 sequences are LGHNT and FRNRAP. This CDR3 comprises 16 residues. The CDR3 here is CASGIGSSTLNTEAFF.

The chain joins TRBV19 to TRBJ1-3. Germline lookup yields CDR1 LNHDA and CDR2 SQIVND (reference sequence). The CDR3 is 15 amino acids. The CDR3 loop reads CASSMGVGAGNTIYF.

The chain combines TRBV11-2 with TRBJ2-2; TCRdb's D gene call, TRBD2, goes unchecked for lack of DNA. CDR1 is SGHAT, CDR2 FQNNGV, per germline. This CDR3 has 16 residues. CDR3: CASSIAGGLATGELFF.

V and J are TRBV5-4 and TRBJ2-2. Looked up from germline, CDR1 is SGHNT and CDR2 is YYREEE (reference sequence). The CDR3 spans 12 residues. The chain's CDR3 is CATTNGTGELFF.

CDR3: CASSEGAGNQPQHF. The chain has TRBV6-1 and TRBJ1-5; as DNA is missing, the TRBD1 call by TCRdb cannot be tested. Looked up from germline, CDR1 is MNHNS and CDR2 is SASEGT. This CDR3 is built from 14 residues.

The chain couples TRBV5-4 to TRBJ2-1. Germline CDR1 and CDR2: SGHNT and YYREEE (reference sequence). This CDR3 is 15 amino acids long. CDR3 sequence reads: CASSLDPELGSEQFF.

The chain recombines TRBV7-9 with TRBJ2-2; TCRdb's D call of TRBD2 is untestable without DNA. Looked up from germline, CDR1 is SEHNR and CDR2 is FQNEAQ (reference sequence). The CDR3 is 14 amino acids. CDR3 in amino acids: CASSLYTSPGELFF.